There are a few counts of the clone carrying this T cell receptor beta chain. Antigen unknown. The CDR3 runs to 15 residues. Germline CDR1 LGHDT, CDR2 YNNKEL (reference sequence). Germline trimming cut 4 bases from V and 5 bases from J; bases unmatched to any gene: 7. This record belongs to a study of blood T cells in healthy people across ages. Roughly 10 milliliters of peripheral blood were drawn from each donor into EDTA-treated tubes. Each sample provided at least 6 micrograms of extracted total RNA. Sample-barcoded 5' priming and a J-beta primer mix drove a second PCR of 7 to 11 cycles. MiXCR, run by TCRdb on the 5' RACE reads, gives a single entry per CDR3 protein. The sample includes 750,000 to 950,000 distinct CDR3 sequences, roughly 29% of them seen just once. General study findings and limits: Age advanced and TCR beta diversity per million T cells fell, roughly linearly.

The sample was also reused in another study, on T cells of mothers and their children.

The sample consisted of blood. This receptor was taken from a woman aged 40-49 years in good health. The rearrangement links TRBV3-1 to TRBJ2-5; TRBD2 aligns across 10 bases. CDR3 sequence reads: CASSLQRGGWETQYF. CDR3 in DNA: TGTGCCAGCAGCCTCCAGCGGGGGGGCTGGGAGACCCAGTACTTC.